Presented here are 21 T cell receptor beta chains from one specimen sequenced in a study of graft-versus-host responses after intestinal transplantation. Intraepithelial and lamina propria lymphocytes were isolated from graft specimens. The protocol was immunoSEQ multiplex PCR, while the TCRdb copy is restricted to in-frame clones and leaves out a portion. Altogether fewer than 20,000 clones are present, over 70% being singletons, with the ten largest covering 7.5% to 9%. The specimen comprised ileum tissue, sampled roughly 460 days after intestinal transplant. These receptors all stem from a human patient who received an intestinal transplant, so some T cells may come from the graft donor.

The V call is TRBV19, the J call TRBJ2-1; maybe TRBD1 (7 bases). The CDR3 is made up of 15 amino acids. V was clipped by 3 bases and J by 5 bases, with 14 bases between them. The germline gives CDR1 LNHDA, CDR2 SQIVND (reference sequence). The CDR3 bases are TGTGCCAGTAGTATTCGCCAGGGGGGTAACAATGAGCAGTTCTTC. It is translated as CASSIRQGGNNEQFF.

With regard to this clone: Compared with germline, one end of the junction differs, possibly owing to a read error. V gene TRBV2 combines with J gene TRBJ2-1; 10 positions agree with TRBD1. Germline V CDR1 and CDR2: SNHLY, FYNNEI. The length of the CDR3 is 16 residues. CDR3 protein: CASSLHRDRGNNERFF. The CDR3 DNA sequence: TGTGCCAGCAGCTTACACCGGGACAGGGGTAACAATGAGCGGTTCTTC.

J is TRBJ2-7 and V is TRBV6-5; tentatively, D is TRBD1 (5 bases). The CDR3 runs 15 residues. The V end was cut by 1 base, the J end by 2 bases, with 12 bases between. The germline gives CDR1 MNHEY, CDR2 SVGAGI. CDR3 sequence reads: CASSYFSGNTYEQYF. The CDR3 DNA sequence: TGTGCCAGCAGTTACTTTTCAGGGAACACCTACGAGCAGTACTTC.

The sample holds a few counts of this clone. The rearrangement links TRBV6-1 to TRBJ1-5, with D possibly TRBD1 on 6 matching bases. Germline lookup yields CDR1 MNHNS and CDR2 SASEGT. Trimming removed 1 base from V and 8 bases from J, with 12 bases in between. CDR3 length: 14 residues. CDR3 sequence: CASSEGGGPKPQHF. The CDR3 DNA follows: TGTGCCAGCAGTGAAGGCGGGGGCCCAAAGCCCCAGCATTTT.

Only a few counts were recorded for this clone. The gene calls are TRBV4-1 and TRBJ2-5; 11 nucleotides agree with TRBD2. The CDR3 runs 16 residues. Germline values: CDR1 MGHRA, CDR2 YSYEKL. Germline trimming cut 1 base from V and 4 bases from J; bases unmatched to any gene: 5. The CDR3 bases are TGCGCCAGCAGCCAAGGTAGCGGGGGGGCCATAGAGACCCAGTACTTC. Translation: CASSQGSGGAIETQYF.

CDR3 sequence reads: CASGFGGSYNEQFF. CDR3 sequence (DNA): TGTGCTAGTGGTTTTGGCGGCTCCTACAATGAGCAGTTCTTC. The V call is TRBV12-5, the J call TRBJ2-1; D ambiguous. Trimming removed 3 bases at V and 0 bases at J, with 6 bases between. The CDR3 length is 14 residues. From germline, CDR1 is LGHNT and CDR2 FRNRAP.

The rearrangement joins TRBV19 to TRBJ2-5; D not resolved. There are 14 residues in the CDR3. Germline lookup yields CDR1 LNHDA and CDR2 SQIVND (reference sequence). Trimming stripped 3 bases from V and 1 base from J, with 9 bases between. The CDR3, as DNA: TGTGCCAGTAGTATCACGCGCTTCCAAGAGACCCAGTACTTC. Residues: CASSITRFQETQYF.

J is TRBJ2-2 and V is TRBV11-3; D gene unclear. CDR3 length: 14 residues. Per germline, CDR1 SGHNT and CDR2 YENEEA. The ends were cut back, 2 bases at V and 6 bases at J, with 10 bases in the middle. DNA of the CDR3: TGTGCCAGCAGCTTAAGGTCACCCGCCGGGGAGCTGTTTTTT. Its protein is CASSLRSPAGELFF. The full variable domain, rest sourced from reference TRBV11-3 and TRBJ2-2, is EAGVVQSPRYKIIEKKQPVAFWCNPISGHNTLYWYLQNLGQGPELLIRYENEEAVDDSQLPKDRFSAERLKGVDSTLKIQPAELGDSAVYLCASSLRSPAGELFFGEGSRLTVL.

This chain uses TRBV13 with TRBJ2-7, with TRBD2 identical over 7 bases. The CDR3 spans 15 residues. V gave up 4 bases and J gave up 3 bases; unmatched junction bases: 9. Germline V gene lookup returns CDR1 PRHDT and CDR2 FYEKMQ (reference sequence). CDR3 bases: TGTGCCAGCAGCTACGGACTAGGCGTTCTCTACGAGCAGTACTTC. As protein: CASSYGLGVLYEQYF.

This chain connects TRBV25-1 to TRBJ2-5; unclear D gene. V lost 1 base and J lost 0, with 15 bases in between. The CDR3 length is 17 residues. The V gene's germline CDR1 is MGHDK and CDR2 SYGVNS. CDR3 coding DNA: TGTGCCAGCAGTGAATTGATGTCCGATGAGTACCAAGAGACCCAGTACTTC. It is translated as CASSELMSDEYQETQYF.

The table lists this clone with a count of one. V usage is TRBV11-2 and J usage is TRBJ2-3, with D perhaps TRBD2 (5 bases). Germline-derived CDR1 and CDR2 are SGHAT and FQNNGV. Trimming cost V 0 bases and J 3 bases, with 7 bases left between them. The CDR3 loop spans 14 amino acids. The CDR3 reads CASSLERETDTQYF. The CDR3 region has the DNA TGTGCCAGCAGCTTAGAGAGGGAAACAGATACGCAGTATTTT.

The sample holds one count of this clone. This chain links TRBV7-5 with TRBJ2-1. TRBV7-5 is marked as a pseudogene. CDR3 length: 9 amino acids. The CDR3 coding sequence is TGTGCCAGAAAAGGGGAGCAGTTCTTC. It yields the protein CARKGEQFF.

The chain couples TRBV12-5 to TRBJ2-1; no clear D. CDR1 and CDR2 from the germline V gene are LGHNT and FRNRAP. Trimming pared 0 bases from V and 2 bases from J, leaving 8 bases between. This CDR3 contains 15 residues. CDR3 DNA sequence: TGTGCTAGTGGTTTGGTCAGTTTTCCCTACAATGAGCAGTTCTTC. It encodes CASGLVSFPYNEQFF.

The chain employs TRBV5-5 and TRBJ2-7, with D possibly being TRBD1 or TRBD2 (5 bases each). From germline, CDR1 is SGHKS and CDR2 YYEKEE (reference sequence). This CDR3 region has 15 residues. Trimming pared 4 bases from V and 5 bases from J, leaving 19 bases between. The CDR3 nucleotides are TGTGCCAGCAGCGGGGCTAAGGGGACGTCCGACGAGCAGTACTTC. Its translation is CASSGAKGTSDEQYF.

The V and J genes are TRBV9 and TRBJ2-1, with a weak D call TRBD2 (6 bases). The CDR3 has 18 amino acids. V gave up 1 base and J gave up 3 bases, with 20 bases separating them. Germline CDR1 reads SGDLS; CDR2 reads YYNGEE. The CDR3 here is CASSVSPPLGGIYNEQFF. The CDR3 coding sequence is TGTGCCAGCAGCGTAAGCCCTCCACTCGGCGGGATCTACAATGAGCAGTTCTTC.

J is TRBJ1-4 and V is TRBV4-1; 7 bases match TRBD1. CDR3 length equals 14 residues. Germline values: CDR1 MGHRA, CDR2 YSYEKL. Trimming at V came to 4 bases and at J to 12 bases, leaving 11 bases not matched to a gene. The CDR3 loop reads CASSPWTGSKELFF. CDR3 DNA: TGCGCCAGCAGCCCCTGGACAGGCTCCAAAGAACTGTTTTTT.

This chain joins TRBV27 and TRBJ2-7, with 10 bases identical to TRBD1. The junction had 14 bases not matched to a gene; V was cut back by 7 bases and J by 5 bases. Germline loops: CDR1 MNHEY, CDR2 SMNVEV (reference sequence). The CDR3 covers 16 residues. CDR3 sequence reads: CASIPLRDRGLDEQYF. The CDR3 DNA follows: TGTGCCAGCATCCCCCTGAGGGACAGGGGTTTGGACGAGCAGTACTTC.

This chain uses TRBV5-1 with TRBJ1-2; D ambiguous. Germline CDR1 SGHRS, CDR2 YFSETQ. V shed 0 bases and J shed 4 bases, with 16 bases lying between them. The CDR3 spans 16 residues. In nucleotides, the CDR3 is TGCGCCAGCAGCTTGGGTCCGGGCGGGCAAATCTATGGCTACACCTTC. It specifies CASSLGPGGQIYGYTF. The variable domain in full, completed from reference TRBV5-1 and TRBJ1-2, reads KAGVTQTPRYLIKTRGQQVTLSCSPISGHRSVSWYQQTPGQGLQFLFEYFSETQRNKGNFPGRFSGRQFSNSRSEMNVSTLELGDSALYLCASSLGPGGQIYGYTFGSGTRLTVV.

Only a few counts were recorded for this clone. The gene calls are TRBV6-1 and TRBJ1-3; 7 bases align to TRBD1. The CDR3 has 14 residues. The V segment lost 8 bases and the J segment 4 bases; nucleotides outside the gene matches: 8. In germline, CDR1 is MNHNS, CDR2 SASEGT. The CDR3 bases are TGTGCCAGCTCACTTGGGACAGCAGGAAACACCATATATTTT. Translation: CASSLGTAGNTIYF.

A note on this clone: This same CDR3 is encoded by further DNA sequences in the sample. This CDR3 is CASSPVRDSPYEQYF. The CDR3 DNA is TGTGCCAGCTCACCGGTACGGGACAGCCCCTACGAGCAGTACTTC. This sequence joins TRBV18 and TRBJ2-7; TRBD1 agrees at 7 bases. The ends lost 3 bases at V and 2 bases at J; junction bases unmatched: 7. The germline V gene encodes CDR1 KGHSH and CDR2 LQKENI. The CDR3 has 15 residues.

This clone appeared once. The chain recombines TRBV5-1 with TRBJ2-3; no clear D. There are 14 residues in the CDR3. CDR1 and CDR2 (germline): SGHRS, YFSETQ. V lost 1 base, J lost 2 bases, and 8 bases lay in between. CDR3 bases: TGCGCCAGCAGCTTGCGCGACATCACAGATACGCAGTATTTT. It yields the protein CASSLRDITDTQYF.